This entry describes one T cell receptor beta chain. The repertoire was sequenced with immunoSEQ multiplex PCR; TCRdb's copy has only in-frame clones and lacks some. The repertoire holds 120,000 to 150,000 clones, with around nine tenths as singletons. Trimming removed 4 bases from V and 1 base from J; junction bases left unmatched: 5. CDR1 is SNHLY and CDR2 is FYNNEI in the germline V gene. CDR3 length: 15 amino acids. This sample is part of a study of blood T cell repertoires in COVID-19. The V call is TRBV2, the J call TRBJ2-3; TRBD1 matches 7 bases. The origin of this receptor is a human donor in a cohort sampled during active COVID-19. The sample taken for sequencing was peripheral blood. The chain's CDR3 is CASSAPTGGTDTQYF. The CDR3 coding sequence is TGTGCCAGCAGTGCTCCTACAGGGGGCACAGATACGCAGTATTTT.